This entry lists 2 T cell receptor beta chains sequenced from one sample in a study of CD8 T cells in Susac syndrome. The authors reverse transcribed roughly 0.5 to 1 ug RNA with random hexamers. TCRdb ran MiXCR on the immunoSEQ multiplex PCR reads and lists one entry per CDR3 protein. The table has roughly 300,000 distinct CDR3 sequences, approximately 84% seen once; the top ten hold approximately 0.11%. The sequenced sample consisted of CD8+ T cells from PBMCs. These receptors were taken from a human donor with multiple sclerosis.

The CDR3 sequence: CASSWSGETYEQYF. The DNA of the CDR3 is TGTGCCAGTAGTTGGAGCGGCGAAACCTACGAGCAGTACTTC. The chain joins TRBV19 to TRBJ2-7, with D possibly being TRBD2 (5 bases). V lost 5 bases to trimming and J lost 2 bases, with 13 bases between them. The CDR3 length is 14 residues. Germline V gene lookup returns CDR1 LNHDA and CDR2 SQIVND (reference sequence).

The chain combines TRBV9 with TRBJ1-1; unclear D gene. The germline V gene has CDR1 SGDLS and CDR2 YYNGEE. The ends were cut back, 3 bases at V and 0 bases at J, with 6 bases in the middle. The CDR3 is 13 amino acids. The CDR3 DNA reads TGTGCCAGCAGCGCCATTTTGAACACTGAAGCTTTCTTT. The encoded protein is CASSAILNTEAFF.